The next 12 T cell receptor beta chains were all read from a single sample in a study of cytomegalovirus exposure and HLA in healthy donors listed by TCRdb under 2017. Library generation was performed with the immunoSEQ multiplex PCR assay. As stored in TCRdb, this immuneACCESS dataset retains in-frame rearrangements with V and J assigned. A fraction of the clones does not appear; measured against another copy, unresolved V genes explain less than half of the discrepancy, and the remainder lacks a known reason. This sample gives tens of thousands of clones in total; about nine tenths of them show up just once. About 1% of the sample is held by the ten biggest clonotypes. Sequencing used PBMCs. These receptors were taken from a man between 18 and 29 years old in good health and CMV-seronegative.

The chain couples TRBV19 to TRBJ2-1; D ambiguous. Trimming removed 3 bases from V and 0 bases from J, with 9 bases in between. Germline V gene lookup returns CDR1 LNHDA and CDR2 SQIVND (reference sequence). The CDR3 covers 15 residues. This CDR3 is CASSISVSSYNEQFF. The CDR3 coding sequence is TGTGCCAGTAGTATTTCAGTAAGCTCCTACAATGAGCAGTTCTTC.

The genes are TRBV6-6 and TRBJ1-2, with TRBD1 as a possible D gene (6 bases). Trimming removed 10 bases at V and 3 bases at J, with 18 bases between. The germline V gene has CDR1 MNHNY and CDR2 SVGAGI (reference sequence). The CDR3 consists of 14 residues. The chain's CDR3 is CATSDPGDDYGYTF. DNA for the CDR3: TGTGCCACCTCGGACCCAGGGGATGACTATGGCTACACCTTC.

This sequence joins TRBV28 and TRBJ2-1, with TRBD2 matching 13 bases. This CDR3 contains 15 residues. CDR1 is MDHEN, CDR2 SYDVKM, per germline. The ends lost 7 bases at V and 5 bases at J; junction bases unmatched: 5. The DNA of the CDR3 is TGTGCCAGCACCATGACTAGCGGGAGGCACAATGAGCAGTTCTTC. Amino acids: CASTMTSGRHNEQFF.

CDR3 coding DNA: TGTGCCAGCAGCTTAAATCTGGGGGGTCTCGACGAGCAGTACTTC. Translation gives CASSLNLGGLDEQYF. The chain combines TRBV7-2 with TRBJ2-7; D is possibly TRBD2 (6 bases). V was trimmed by 2 bases and J by 5 bases, leaving 16 bases between them. The CDR3 has 15 amino acids. CDR1 and CDR2 (germline): SGHTA, FQGNSA.

V gene TRBV6-5 combines with J gene TRBJ2-1; D is perhaps TRBD1 (6 bases). The length of the CDR3 is 15 residues. The germline V gene has CDR1 MNHEY and CDR2 SVGAGI. Trimming stripped 6 bases from V and 2 bases from J, with 14 bases between. The CDR3 region is CASSPSGDTYNEQFF. The DNA of the CDR3 is TGTGCCAGCAGCCCATCCGGGGACACCTACAATGAGCAGTTCTTC.

The rearrangement links TRBV29-1 to TRBJ1-1; D call uncertain. The CDR3 totals 14 residues. The V gene's germline CDR1 is SQVTM and CDR2 ANQGSEA. V shed 6 bases and J shed 4 bases, with 18 bases lying between them. The CDR3 protein is CSVAHYTDGTEAFF. The DNA for the CDR3 is TGCAGCGTCGCCCACTACACCGATGGCACTGAAGCTTTCTTT.

The chain employs TRBV20-1 and TRBJ2-7; no clear D. There are 11 residues in the CDR3. V lost 1 base and J lost 6, with 7 bases in between. CDR1 and CDR2 (germline): DFQATT, SNEGSKA (reference sequence). Here the CDR3 DNA reads TGCAGTGCTAGAGGCGGTCTCGAGCAGTACTTC. It translates to CSARGGLEQYF.

The CDR3 DNA reads as TGTGCCACCACCCCCGGGGGACTAGGTGGAAACACCATATATTTT. Protein sequence: CATTPGGLGGNTIYF. V usage is TRBV5-5 and J usage is TRBJ1-3, with D perhaps TRBD1 (5 bases). CDR3 length equals 15 residues. V gave up 9 bases and J gave up 3 bases, with 19 bases separating them. Per the germline V gene, CDR1 is SGHKS and CDR2 is YYEKEE (reference sequence).

The chain recombines TRBV2 with TRBJ2-1; 11 nucleotides line up with TRBD1. The CDR3 loop spans 15 amino acids. The J segment lost 6 bases and the V segment lost 8 bases, leaving 9 bases of the junction unmatched. CDR1 is SNHLY and CDR2 is FYNNEI in the germline V gene. The CDR3 loop reads CASGDGTGGTNEQFF. The CDR3 nucleotides read TGTGCCAGCGGAGACGGGACAGGGGGGACCAATGAGCAGTTCTTC.

This chain uses TRBV6-5 with TRBJ2-7, with D maybe TRBD1 (5 bases). In germline, CDR1 is MNHEY, CDR2 SVGAGI. This CDR3 contains 14 residues. V was cut by 0 bases and J by 3 bases, with 9 bases left in between. The CDR3 nucleotides read TGTGCCAGCAGTTACTCGGCCAGGGACTACGAGCAGTACTTC. This sequence encodes CASSYSARDYEQYF.

This clone has a single count. The chain links TRBV27 to TRBJ2-3, with TRBD1 as a possible D gene (6 bases). CDR1 and CDR2 (germline): MNHEY, SMNVEV (reference sequence). This CDR3 contains 14 residues. Trimming removed 7 bases from V and 4 bases from J, with 15 bases in between. CDR3 sequence reads: CASNFAGVPDTQYF. CDR3 sequence (DNA): TGTGCCAGCAATTTCGCAGGGGTCCCAGATACGCAGTATTTT.

The chain is built from TRBV29-1 and TRBJ2-1, with D possibly TRBD2 on 5 matching bases. The CDR3 extends over 11 amino acids. Germline CDR1 and CDR2: SQVTM and ANQGSEA. The V and J ends lost 8 bases and 8 bases respectively, with 13 bases between them. The CDR3 nucleotides read TGCAGCCTCGGGGAGCACTATGAGCAGTTCTTC. Translated, it gives CSLGEHYEQFF.